The present T cell receptor (beta chain) was sequenced within a study of blood T cell repertoires in COVID-19. Across the whole study: There were acute and convalescent COVID-19 samples, and they came from the United States, Italy and Spain. T cells, B-cell-depleted T cells, or PBMCs provided the cDNA or gDNA that served as material.

In the study's own analysis: By means of reference gene primer amplification, nucleated cell counts were estimated. Assay used: immunoSEQ multiplex PCR; TCRdb lists only in-frame clones, some missing. V, J and clone size were drawn from that table, and D and trimming were deduced from the DNA. The sample lists around 150,000 clones, 78% occurring once. Sequenced sample: peripheral blood. The TCR originated in a man aged 60 to 69 who had recovered from COVID-19.

CDR3 sequence reads: CASSQRSPGPEQYF. CDR3 nucleotide sequence: TGTGCCAGCTCACAACGTTCCCCAGGGCCCGAGCAGTACTTC. The rearrangement links TRBV18 to TRBJ2-7, with a weak D call TRBD1 (5 bases). Germline V gene data show CDR1 as KGHSH and CDR2 as LQKENI. Trimming shortened V by 4 bases and J by 6 bases, and 16 bases separated the two germline ends. The CDR3 is 14 amino acids.